Presented here are 15 T cell receptor beta chains from one specimen sequenced in a study of tumor and adjacent non-tumor tissue in lung cancer. TCRbeta libraries were built with three rounds of nested PCR, modified from ARM-PCR. TCRdb analysed the multiplex PCR reads with MiXCR anew, one entry per CDR3 protein. The data hold more than 85,000 distinct CDR3 sequences, with around 65% observed a single time. RNA was extracted from bulk tissue without any cell sorting. The sequenced sample consisted of lung tumor tissue. These receptors were taken from a man aged 70 or older with non-small cell lung cancer.

As to this clonotype: Compared with germline, one end of the junction differs, possibly owing to a read error. J is TRBJ2-5 and V is TRBV11-3; a possible D gene is TRBD2 (6 bases). From germline, CDR1 is SGHNT and CDR2 YENEEA. CDR3 length equals 15 residues. CDR3 nucleotides: TGTGCCAGCAGCTTAGATTTAGGGTCGGGGGAGACACAGTACTTC. Its protein product is CASSLDLGSGETQYF.

This clonotype was counted at least ten times. V usage is TRBV11-2 and J usage is TRBJ2-7; D uncertain. This CDR3 spans 14 amino acids. The germline V gene has CDR1 SGHAT and CDR2 FQNNGV. V lost 5 bases and J 6 bases, leaving 17 bases between the germline ends. The chain's CDR3 is CASSPPPHFVEQYF. Here the CDR3 DNA reads TGTGCCAGCAGCCCACCCCCCCATTTTGTCGAGCAGTACTTC.

Comment on this clonotype: No conserved phenylalanine or tryptophan ends this CDR3, so it is likely a read error. The chain uses TRBV5-4 and TRBJ2-2, with a tentative D call TRBD2 (6 bases). V lost 2 bases to trimming and J lost 2 bases, with 10 bases between them. The CDR3 spans 15 residues. Germline CDR1 SGHNT, CDR2 YYREEE (reference sequence). CDR3 loop: CASSFAGSNTGELFS. The DNA of the CDR3 is TGTGCCAGCAGCTTTGCGGGATCAAACACCGGGGAGCTGTTTTCT.

As concerns this clonotype: Since the CDR3 does not end with the conserved phenylalanine or tryptophan, this likely comes from a read error. The chain carries TRBV11-3 and TRBJ2-1; TRBD1 aligns across 10 bases. CDR3 length: 14 amino acids. The germline V gene encodes CDR1 SGHNT and CDR2 YENEEA. This CDR3 is CASSLAETGGEQFL. The CDR3 region has the DNA TGTGCCAGTAGCTTAGCGGAGACAGGGGGCGAGCAGTTCTTA.

In regard to this clonotype: This may arise from a read error, as a much more abundant clone is one base away. The gene calls are TRBV6-6 and TRBJ1-3; D gene unclear. The V gene's germline CDR1 is MNHNY and CDR2 SVGAGI (reference sequence). The CDR3 totals 13 residues. CDR3 sequence reads: CASAAASGNIIYF. CDR3 in DNA: TGTGCCAGCGCCGCGGCATCTGGAAACATCATATATTTT.

A word on this clonotype: Mismatch with germline at one junction end may stem from a read error. The V call is TRBV6-4, the J call TRBJ2-1, with TRBD1 matching over 10 bases. CDR3 length equals 13 residues. Germline CDR1 MRHNA, CDR2 SNTAGT. The CDR3 is CASGDRGHNEQFF. The CDR3 DNA reads TGTGCCAGCGGTGACAGGGGGCACAATGAGCAGTTCTTC.

This clonotype was seen once. The missing conserved phenylalanine or tryptophan at the end of this CDR3 makes a read error likely. The chain employs TRBV6-1 and TRBJ1-1, with unresolved D. Per the germline V gene, CDR1 is MNHNS and CDR2 is SASEGT. V was cut by 7 bases and J by 2 bases, with 11 bases left in between. The CDR3 is 13 amino acids. The CDR3, as DNA: TGTGCCAGCACATGGCGAAGTAACACTGAAGCTTTCATT. Its translation is CASTWRSNTEAFI.

A word on this clonotype: At one boundary the junction diverges from the germline segment, which might be a read error. The chain carries TRBV11-3 and TRBJ2-3; tentative D call: TRBD2 (5 bases). The V gene's germline CDR1 is SGHNT and CDR2 YENEEA. The CDR3 length is 14 residues. The CDR3 sequence: CASNLGGSTDTRYF. The CDR3, as DNA: TGTGCCAGCAACTTAGGAGGTAGCACAGATACGCGGTATTTT.

The rearrangement uses TRBV12-3 or TRBV12-4 and TRBJ2-2; 7 positions match TRBD1. CDR3 length: 14 amino acids. V was pared by 6 bases and J by 5 bases, with 6 bases of the junction left unmatched. As DNA, the CDR3 is TGTGCCAGCAGCGTACAGGGGACGACCGGGGAGCTGTTTTTT. The encoded protein is CASSVQGTTGELFF.

Many counts were recorded for this clonotype. The chain employs TRBV5-1 and TRBJ1-2, with a possible D match to TRBD1 (5 bases). Between the trimmed V and J ends, which lost 2 bases and 1 base, there was a span of 9 bases. Germline values: CDR1 SGHRS, CDR2 YFSETQ. This CDR3 is 14 amino acids long. CDR3 loop: CASSFRGFNYGYTF. The CDR3 DNA follows: TGCGCCAGCAGCTTTAGGGGCTTTAACTATGGCTACACCTTC.

As regards this clonotype: A much larger clone sits a single nucleotide away, making a read error possible. This chain connects TRBV29-1 to TRBJ2-7; 12 positions match TRBD2. Germline V lookup: CDR1 SQVTM, CDR2 ANQGSEA. The CDR3 has 11 amino acids. V lost 4 bases to trimming and J lost 9 bases; unmatched junction nucleotides: 1. This chain's CDR3 is CSVGLAGVQYF. CDR3 sequence (DNA): TGCAGCGTTGGACTAGCGGGAGTGCAGTACTTC.

As for this clonotype: A junction boundary mismatches the germline segment, possibly from a read error. The genes are TRBV7-9 and TRBJ2-7; 11 bases are shared with TRBD1. The CDR3 spans 12 residues. Germline CDR1 SEHNR, CDR2 FQNEAQ (reference sequence). CDR3 in DNA: TGTGCCAGTGGACAGGGGGCCTACGAGCAGAACTTC. As protein: CASGQGAYEQNF.

Of note for this clonotype: Germline is not matched at one junction end, which may reflect a read error. The chain couples TRBV28 to TRBJ2-7; D unclear. There are 13 residues in the CDR3. Germline CDR1 MDHEN, CDR2 SYDVKM. CDR3 region: CASSSSGADEQYF. CDR3 nucleotide sequence: TGTGCCAGTAGTTCATCAGGAGCTGACGAGCAGTACTTC.

This clonotype was detected many times. The rearrangement joins TRBV28 to TRBJ2-3; TRBD2 matches at 7 bases. CDR1 MDHEN and CDR2 SYDVKM come from the germline V gene. After removal of 7 bases from V and 3 bases from J, the junction contained 10 bases not matched to a gene. There are 15 residues in the CDR3. CDR3 coding DNA: TGTGCCAGCACTCCAAGCACGGGAGGAACAGATACGCAGTATTTT. Translation: CASTPSTGGTDTQYF.

Concerning this clonotype: A junction end diverges from the germline sequence, so it may reflect a read error. CDR3 sequence (DNA): TGTGCCGGCAGTTCGGTTGGACAGGGGACAGATACGCAGTATTTT. It translates to CAGSSVGQGTDTQYF. The chain links TRBV6-2 or TRBV6-3 to TRBJ2-3; TRBD1 aligns across 9 bases. Germline V CDR1 and CDR2: MNHEY, SVGEGT. CDR3 size: 15 residues.